This T cell receptor (beta chain) originates from a study of early T cells in non-severe SARS-CoV-2 infection (dated by TCRdb to about 2021). Context from the whole study: Because TCR sequencing relied on bulk RNA taken from unsorted whole blood, pairing of alpha and beta chains was not possible.

The paper as a whole reports these results and caveats: VDJdb matching was skewed toward anti-spike CD8 responses and likely underestimated virus-specific expansions by missing private and CD4 specificities.

The receptor library was made with 5' RACE. Data came from a NextSeq 500. Unique molecular identifiers were attached to individual cDNA molecules in the TCR library protocol so that sequencing error and PCR bias could be corrected. Both TCR alpha and beta chains were sequenced, and tight co-correlation was observed between alpha and beta sequence abundances in each sample. As for how the authors treated the data: Decombinator V4 was used to perform V gene, J gene and CDR3 annotation of TCR sequences. TCRs were defined as expanded if a significant change between any two time points was detected under a Poisson model with p below 0.0001. Abundances of TCRs were expressed as counts per million after normalisation to the total number of TCRs sequenced in each sample. MAIT TCRs were defined by TRAV1-2 paired with TRAJ12, TRAJ20 or TRAJ33, and iNKT TCRs by TRAV10 paired with TRAJ18. VDJdb, accessed on 1 November 2021, was searched for TCRs annotated for CMV, EBV and SARS-CoV-2, and TCRs annotated for more than one antigen were excluded. TCRdb reanalyzed the raw reads on its own, using fastp at Q25 for trimming and MiXCR for clone calling, and kept in-frame beta chains. Under each unique CDR3 protein, matching rows form one entry showing the most common genes and DNA. The V and J calls here are based on TCRdb, not the publication. This sample holds roughly 77,000 distinct CDR3 sequences; roughly an eighth were observed only once. The top ten clones comprise about 5% of the sample.

Ten or more counts support this clonotype. No cognate antigen has been identified for it. Base-call qualities are not available, and no considerably larger clone is one nucleotide away. A case-control design nested within a healthcare worker cohort in London, UK, was used, with weekly nasopharyngeal swab PCR tests and blood sampling performed. Healthcare workers were enrolled in the week of the UK lockdown, from 23 to 31 March 2020, and were followed every week for up to about 15 weeks. At the junction V is shortened by 3 bases and J by 6 bases, with 18 bases in between. The CDR3 sequence holds 15 residues, the cysteine and phenylalanine included. The read is trimmed to its CDR3 DNA, 45 bases read in frame from base 1. The germline V gene encodes CDR1 SGHAT and CDR2 FQNNGV.

Sequenced: whole blood. The source of this sequence is an adult who was a healthcare worker with PCR-confirmed SARS-CoV-2 infection or an uninfected control (not recorded which). The V and J segments used are TRBV11-2 and TRBJ2-7; the D match is possibly TRBD1 or TRBD2, with 5 bases aligned in each. CDR3 protein: CASSFGATTPGEQYF. Here is the DNA: TGTGCCAGCAGCTTCGGGGCAACTACGCCCGGCGAGCAGTACTTC. Extended through the reference TRBV11-2 and TRBJ2-7 proteins, this CDR3 yields the full variable domain: EAGVAQSPRYKIIEKRQSVAFWCNPISGHATLYWYQQILGQGPKLLIQFQNNGVVDDSQLPKDRFSAERLKGVDSTLKIQPAKLEDSAVYLCASSFGATTPGEQYFGPGTRLTVT.